This TCR beta chain was sequenced in a study of early T cells in non-severe SARS-CoV-2 infection. Regarding the study as a whole: Anti-spike CD8 responses were favored in VDJdb matching, and private and CD4 specificities were missed.

Each single cDNA molecule received a unique molecular identifier. TCRdb re-called the 5' RACE reads through MiXCR, storing one row per CDR3 protein. The sample shows approximately 58,000 distinct CDR3 sequences, 6.2% of them seen only once. The germline CDR1 and CDR2 sequences are SNHLY and FYNNEI. The CDR3 is made up of 13 amino acids. Trimming took off 9 bases at V and 10 bases at J, with 16 bases between the two ends. This clonotype showed up many times. Its target is not known. V usage is TRBV2 and J usage is TRBJ1-6; D possibly corresponds to TRBD1 (5 bases). The TCR was taken from an adult who was a healthcare worker with PCR-confirmed SARS-CoV-2 infection or an uninfected control (not recorded which). The material sequenced was whole blood. The CDR3 protein is CASTTQWGSPLHF. The CDR3 region has the DNA TGTGCCAGTACTACTCAGTGGGGCTCACCCCTCCACTTT.